The 15 T cell receptor beta chains given below trace back to one sample, sequenced in a study of cytomegalovirus exposure and HLA in healthy donors. It was with 60 Vbeta and 13 Jbeta primers that the PCR ran. Produced via immunoSEQ multiplex PCR; TCRdb's table is partial and in-frame only. The sample holds some 120,000 clones, 70% to 80% seen once. What was sequenced was PBMCs. The receptors were sampled from a woman aged 45-65 years in good health and CMV-seropositive.

CDR3 sequence (DNA): TGCGCCAGCAGCCCACTCCCCGACAGGCTACAAGAGACCCAGTACTTC. It translates to CASSPLPDRLQETQYF. The chain uses TRBV4-1 and TRBJ2-5; possible D gene TRBD1, 6 bases. Looked up from germline, CDR1 is MGHRA and CDR2 is YSYEKL. CDR3 length: 16 amino acids. Between the trimmed V and J ends, which lost 4 bases and 2 bases, there was a span of 17 bases.

The CDR3 reads CASSVASGSYEQYF. CDR3 in DNA: TGTGCCAGCAGCGTCGCTAGCGGCTCCTACGAGCAGTACTTC. The chain carries TRBV9 and TRBJ2-7, with 7 bases that match TRBD2. J gave up 0 bases and V 2 bases, and 2 bases lay outside the gene matches. Germline CDR1 is SGDLS and CDR2 is YYNGEE. This CDR3 spans 14 amino acids.

The genes are TRBV2 and TRBJ1-6; 7 bases fit TRBD1. CDR1 SNHLY and CDR2 FYNNEI come from the germline V gene. The trim removed 5 bases at V and 7 bases at J, leaving 5 bases unmatched. The CDR3 totals 14 residues. CDR3 loop: CASSTQGRNSPLHF. DNA for the CDR3: TGTGCCAGCAGTACACAGGGGAGGAATTCACCCCTCCACTTT.

A few counts support this clone. This chain joins TRBV5-4 and TRBJ2-1; D not certain. Trimming cost V 0 bases and J 3 bases, with 10 bases left between them. CDR1 is SGHNT, CDR2 YYREEE, per germline (reference sequence). The CDR3 is 15 residues long. The CDR3 here is CASSLAVGGYNEQFF. Written as DNA, the CDR3 is TGTGCCAGCAGCTTGGCCGTCGGTGGCTACAATGAGCAGTTCTTC.

The chain recombines TRBV10-3 with TRBJ2-3, with D uncertain. Trimming removed 6 bases from V and 0 bases from J, with 7 bases in between. The germline gives CDR1 ENHRY, CDR2 SYGVKD. CDR3 length: 13 amino acids. In DNA, the CDR3 is TGTGCCATCAGGGGCGATAGCACAGATACGCAGTATTTT. It specifies CAIRGDSTDTQYF.

CDR3 DNA sequence: TGTGCCCCAAACAATGAGCAGTTCTTC. Its translation: CAPNNEQFF. The chain is built from TRBV7-3 and TRBJ2-1; D is ambiguous. The germline CDR1 and CDR2 sequences are SGHTA and FQGTGA. The CDR3 spans 9 residues. V lost 11 bases and J lost 5, with 4 bases in between.

The chain has TRBV9 and TRBJ1-6, with D unresolved. CDR1 and CDR2 (germline): SGDLS, YYNGEE. Trimming removed 2 bases from V and 8 bases from J, with 11 bases in between. This CDR3 comprises 14 residues. CDR3 bases: TGTGCCAGCAGCGTTGAGGGATGGGATTCACCCCTCCACTTT. This translates into CASSVEGWDSPLHF.

Concerning this clone: Other DNA sequences in the sample encode the same CDR3. CDR3 protein: CASSLTRGQGNEQFF. The DNA of the CDR3 is TGTGCCAGCAGCTTGACGAGGGGGCAAGGGAATGAGCAGTTCTTC. The J gene is TRBJ2-1, the V gene TRBV5-4, with 7 bases aligning to TRBD1. CDR1 and CDR2 from the germline V gene are SGHNT and YYREEE (reference sequence). V was pared by 1 base and J by 7 bases, with 8 bases of the junction left unmatched. The CDR3 contains 15 residues.

This rearrangement joins TRBV20-1 to TRBJ2-1; D is uncertain. Germline V gives CDR1 DFQATT, CDR2 SNEGSKA (reference sequence). The CDR3 is 11 amino acids. Trimming removed 3 bases at V and 7 bases at J, with 7 bases between. CDR3: CSASVINEQFF. The DNA for the CDR3 is TGCAGTGCTAGTGTAATTAATGAGCAGTTCTTC.

This chain's CDR3 is CAISVGAATNYGYTF. The CDR3 nucleotides read TGTGCCATCAGTGTTGGGGCAGCCACTAACTATGGCTACACCTTC. The V call is TRBV10-3, the J call TRBJ1-2; tentative D call: TRBD1 (5 bases). Trimming removed 4 bases from V and 0 bases from J, with 12 bases in between. The CDR3 runs 15 residues. CDR1 ENHRY and CDR2 SYGVKD come from the germline V gene.

J is TRBJ2-6 and V is TRBV6-1; D call uncertain. The ends were cut back, 0 bases at V and 0 bases at J, with 3 bases in the middle. The CDR3 totals 15 residues. Germline loops: CDR1 MNHNS, CDR2 SASEGT. The DNA of the CDR3 is TGTGCCAGCAGTGAAGCCAGCTCTGGGGCCAACGTCCTGACTTTC. This gives the protein CASSEASSGANVLTF.

This clone was observed a few times. This chain links TRBV28 with TRBJ1-1; no clear D gene. The CDR3 covers 11 residues. Looked up from germline, CDR1 is MDHEN and CDR2 is SYDVKM. CDR3 protein: CGWTSGTEAFF. In DNA, the CDR3 is TGTGGATGGACTTCGGGCACTGAAGCTTTCTTT.

The chain couples TRBV4-1 to TRBJ2-7, with a possible D match to TRBD1 (5 bases). Trimming took 1 base from V and 2 from J, leaving 18 bases between them. The CDR3 extends over 17 amino acids. In germline, CDR1 is MGHRA, CDR2 YSYEKL. CDR3 in DNA: TGCGCCAGCAGCCAAGCGGCAGGATTAAAGGGGACCTACGAGCAGTACTTC. As protein: CASSQAAGLKGTYEQYF.

The chain employs TRBV4-2 and TRBJ2-3; perhaps TRBD2 as D (5 bases). The CDR3 has 17 amino acids. The germline V and J ends were trimmed by 5 bases and 6 bases, with 24 bases remaining between them. Germline V gene data show CDR1 as LGHNA and CDR2 as YNFKEQ. This CDR3 is CASSTSLLASLEDTQYF. CDR3 sequence (DNA): TGTGCCAGCAGCACCTCTCTCCTAGCCAGCTTGGAGGATACGCAGTATTTT.

This clone was detected a few times. This chain uses TRBV25-1 with TRBJ1-4; D is ambiguous. This CDR3 contains 15 residues. V dropped 2 bases and J dropped 7 bases, with 14 bases sitting between them. From germline, CDR1 is MGHDK and CDR2 SYGVNS. The CDR3 sequence is CASSEAHRGGEKLFF. CDR3 nucleotide sequence: TGTGCCAGCAGTGAAGCGCACCGAGGCGGTGAAAAACTGTTTTTT. The whole variable domain, filled in from reference TRBV25-1 and TRBJ1-4, reads EADIYQTPRYLVIGTGKKITLECSQTMGHDKMYWYQQDPGMELHLIHYSYGVNSTEKGDLSSESTVSRIRTEHFPLTLESARPSHTSQYLCASSEAHRGGEKLFFGSGTQLSVL.